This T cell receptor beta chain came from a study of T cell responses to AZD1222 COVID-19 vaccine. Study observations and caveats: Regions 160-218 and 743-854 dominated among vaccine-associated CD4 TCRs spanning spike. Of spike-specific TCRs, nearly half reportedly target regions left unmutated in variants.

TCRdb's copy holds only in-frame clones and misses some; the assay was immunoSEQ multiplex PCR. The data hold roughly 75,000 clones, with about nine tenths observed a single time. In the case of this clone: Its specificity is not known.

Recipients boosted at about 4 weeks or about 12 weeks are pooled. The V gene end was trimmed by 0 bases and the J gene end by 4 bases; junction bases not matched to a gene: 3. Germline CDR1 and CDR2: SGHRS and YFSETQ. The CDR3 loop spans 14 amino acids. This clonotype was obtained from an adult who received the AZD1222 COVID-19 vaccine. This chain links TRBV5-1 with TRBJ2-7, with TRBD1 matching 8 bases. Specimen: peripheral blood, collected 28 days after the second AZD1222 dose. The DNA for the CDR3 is TGCGCCAGCAGCTTGGGGGACAGGAGTTACGAGCAGTACTTC. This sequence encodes CASSLGDRSYEQYF.